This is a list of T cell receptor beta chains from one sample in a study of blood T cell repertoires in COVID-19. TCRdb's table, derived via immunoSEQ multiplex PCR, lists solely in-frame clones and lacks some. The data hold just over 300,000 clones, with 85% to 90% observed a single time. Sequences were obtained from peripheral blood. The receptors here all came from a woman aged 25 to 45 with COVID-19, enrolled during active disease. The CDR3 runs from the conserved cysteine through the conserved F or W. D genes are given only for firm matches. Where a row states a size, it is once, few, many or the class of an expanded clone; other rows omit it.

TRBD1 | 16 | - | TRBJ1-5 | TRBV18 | CASSPRQGAGNQPQHF | TGTGCCAGCTCACCGAGACAGGGGGCTGGAAATCAGCCCCAGCATTTT
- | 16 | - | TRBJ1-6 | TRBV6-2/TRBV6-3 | CASSYLIPGDDSPLHF | TGTGCCAGCAGTTACTTGATCCCGGGGGATGATTCACCCCTCCACTTT
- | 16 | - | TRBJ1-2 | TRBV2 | CASSEGVEEEEDGYTF | TGTGCCAGCAGTGAAGGGGTGGAAGAGGAAGAGGATGGCTACACCTTC
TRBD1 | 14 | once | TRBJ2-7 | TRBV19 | CASSTGQGNNEQYF | TGTGCCAGTAGTACAGGACAGGGAAATAACGAGCAGTACTTC
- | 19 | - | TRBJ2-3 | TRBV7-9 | CASSLGPRGPEQGADTQYF | TGTGCCAGCAGCTTAGGCCCTCGCGGGCCCGAACAGGGCGCAGATACGCAGTATTTT
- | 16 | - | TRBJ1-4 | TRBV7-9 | CASSLDRAGTNEKLFF | TGTGCCAGCAGCTTAGACAGGGCAGGAACTAATGAAAAACTGTTTTTT
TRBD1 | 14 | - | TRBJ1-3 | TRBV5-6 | CASSLTGSGNTIYF | TGTGCCAGCAGCCTGACAGGGAGTGGAAACACCATATATTTT
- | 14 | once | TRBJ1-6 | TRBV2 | CASTNGGYDSPLHF | TGTGCCAGCACCAACGGAGGGTACGACTCACCCCTCCACTTT
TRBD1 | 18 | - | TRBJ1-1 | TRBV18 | CASSPRQGGTQMNTEAFF | TGTGCCAGCTCACCCCGACAGGGTGGGACCCAGATGAACACTGAAGCTTTCTTT
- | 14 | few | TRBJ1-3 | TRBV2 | CASSERTEAGAIYF | TGTGCCAGCAGTGAAAGGACGGAGGCCGGCGCCATATATTTT
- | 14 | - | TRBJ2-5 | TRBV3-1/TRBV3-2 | CASSQAGGGETQYF | TGTGCCAGCAGCCAAGCGGGGGGCGGAGAGACCCAGTACTTC
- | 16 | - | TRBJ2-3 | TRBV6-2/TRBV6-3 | CASSYSRTGFTDTQYF | TGTGCCAGCAGTTACTCGAGGACGGGATTCACAGATACGCAGTATTTT
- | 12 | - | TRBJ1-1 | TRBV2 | CASSDSNTEAFF | TGTGCCAGCAGCGACTCTAACACTGAAGCTTTCTTT
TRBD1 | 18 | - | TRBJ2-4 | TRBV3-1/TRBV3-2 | CASSQRDRIRLAKNIQYF | TGTGCCAGCAGCCAGAGGGACAGGATACGCCTAGCCAAAAACATTCAGTACTTC
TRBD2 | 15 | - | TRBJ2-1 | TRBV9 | CASSVGTSGGYEQFF | TGTGCCAGCAGCGTAGGGACTAGCGGTGGGTATGAGCAGTTCTTC
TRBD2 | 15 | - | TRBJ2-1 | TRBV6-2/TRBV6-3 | CASSSSAGRYNEQFF | TGTGCCAGCAGTTCCTCAGCGGGGAGATACAATGAGCAGTTCTTC
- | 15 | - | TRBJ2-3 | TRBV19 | CASSMSKSGTDTQYF | TGTGCCAGTAGTATGAGCAAATCGGGGACAGATACGCAGTATTTT
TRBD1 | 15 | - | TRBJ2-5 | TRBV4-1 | CASSHPDRGGETQYF | TGCGCCAGCAGCCACCCGGACAGGGGAGGTGAGACCCAGTACTTC
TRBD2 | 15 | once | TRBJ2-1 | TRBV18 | CASSPRAGDDNEQFF | TGTGCCAGCTCACCACGGGCGGGGGATGACAATGAGCAGTTCTTC
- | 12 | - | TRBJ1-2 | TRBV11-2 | CASSFSNYGYTF | TGTGCCAGCAGCTTCTCGAACTATGGCTACACCTTC
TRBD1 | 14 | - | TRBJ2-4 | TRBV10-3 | CATGQGEAKNIQYF | TGTGCCACAGGACAGGGCGAAGCCAAAAACATTCAGTACTTC
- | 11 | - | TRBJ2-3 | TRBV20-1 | CSARAFNTQYF | TGCAGTGCTAGGGCCTTTAATACGCAGTATTTT
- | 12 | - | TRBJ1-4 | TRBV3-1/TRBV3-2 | CASSQGREKLFF | TGTGCCAGCAGCCAAGGGAGGGAAAAACTGTTTTTT
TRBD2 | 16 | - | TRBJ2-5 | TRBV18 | CASSPRQAGGQETQYF | TGTGCCAGCTCACCAAGGCAAGCGGGGGGGCAAGAGACCCAGTACTTC
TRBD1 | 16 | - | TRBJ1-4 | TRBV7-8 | CASSRDRGATNEKLFF | TGTGCCAGCAGCCGAGACAGGGGTGCAACTAATGAAAAACTGTTTTTT
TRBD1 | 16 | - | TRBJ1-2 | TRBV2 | CASSAGTGAANYGYTF | TGTGCCAGCAGTGCCGGGACAGGGGCCGCTAACTATGGCTACACCTTC
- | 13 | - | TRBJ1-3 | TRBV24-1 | CATSGGSGNTIYF | TGTGCCACCTCTGGGGGGTCTGGAAACACCATATATTTT
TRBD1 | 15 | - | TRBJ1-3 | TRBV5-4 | CASSTGGSSGNTIYF | TGTGCCAGCAGCACAGGGGGCTCATCTGGAAACACCATATATTTT
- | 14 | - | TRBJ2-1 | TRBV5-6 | CASSRGRTGNEQFF | TGTGCCAGCAGCCGAGGGAGGACGGGCAATGAGCAGTTCTTC
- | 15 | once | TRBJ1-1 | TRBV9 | CASSVEGRGGTEAFF | TGTGCCAGCAGCGTAGAAGGGCGGGGTGGGACTGAAGCTTTCTTT
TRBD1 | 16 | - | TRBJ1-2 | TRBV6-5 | CASSYSPSGGRGGYTF | TGTGCCAGCAGTTACTCTCCGTCAGGGGGCCGTGGAGGCTACACCTTC
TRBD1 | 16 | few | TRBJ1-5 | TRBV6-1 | CASSARQGISNQPQHF | TGTGCCAGCAGTGCCCGACAGGGGATTAGCAATCAGCCCCAGCATTTT